The entry that follows covers one TCR beta chain sequence. Its specificity is not known. The CD4+ fraction was divided into a CD45RA+ naive subset and a CD45RA-negative memory subset. This sample was included in a study of shared clonotypes between healthy human individuals. Study-wide context: With ages of 18 to 49, the donors were a couple of women and a few men. Findings of the study overall: Investigators collected only blood, and repertoires in tissues likely differ.

This CDR3 is built from 17 residues. Germline CDR1 reads SGHRS; CDR2 reads YFSETQ. With V trimmed by 4 bases and J by 0 bases, 5 bases remained unmatched. Some clones are missing from TCRdb's copy, which holds only in-frame ones; the method was immunoSEQ multiplex PCR. Of roughly 2 million clones listed, 90% to 97% are singletons. This TCR was recovered from a man younger than 35 in good health. The sample consisted of naive CD4+ T cells sorted from blood. Subset defined: CD45RA+ positively selected. The V call is TRBV5-1, the J call TRBJ1-4; TRBD1 matches 11 bases. This CDR3 reads CASSAGQGAATNEKLFF. The CDR3 DNA reads TGCGCCAGCAGCGCCGGACAGGGGGCAGCAACTAATGAAAAACTGTTTTTT.